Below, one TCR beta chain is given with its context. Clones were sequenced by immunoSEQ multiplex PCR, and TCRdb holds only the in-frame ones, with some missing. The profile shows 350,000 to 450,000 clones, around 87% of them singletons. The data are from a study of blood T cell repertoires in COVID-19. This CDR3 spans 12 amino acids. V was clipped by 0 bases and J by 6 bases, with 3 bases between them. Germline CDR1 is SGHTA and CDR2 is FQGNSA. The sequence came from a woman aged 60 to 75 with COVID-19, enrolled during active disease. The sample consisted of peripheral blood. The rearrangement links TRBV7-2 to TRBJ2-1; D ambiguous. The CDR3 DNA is TGTGCCAGCAGCTTAGCTCGCAATGAGCAGTTCTTC. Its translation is CASSLARNEQFF.